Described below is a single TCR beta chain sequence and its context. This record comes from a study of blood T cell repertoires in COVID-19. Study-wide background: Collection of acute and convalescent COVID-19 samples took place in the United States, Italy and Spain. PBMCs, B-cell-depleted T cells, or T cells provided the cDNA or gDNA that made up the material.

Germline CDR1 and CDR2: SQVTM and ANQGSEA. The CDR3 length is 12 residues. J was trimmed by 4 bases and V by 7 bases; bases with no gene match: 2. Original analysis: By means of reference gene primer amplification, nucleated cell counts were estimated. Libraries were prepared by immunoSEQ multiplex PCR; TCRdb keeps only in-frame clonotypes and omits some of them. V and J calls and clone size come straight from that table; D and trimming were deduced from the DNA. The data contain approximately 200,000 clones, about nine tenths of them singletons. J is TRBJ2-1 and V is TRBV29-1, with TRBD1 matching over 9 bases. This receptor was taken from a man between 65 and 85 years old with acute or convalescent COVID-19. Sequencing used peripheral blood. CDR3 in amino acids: CSGQGGYNEQFF. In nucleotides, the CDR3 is TGCAGCGGACAGGGGGGGTACAATGAGCAGTTCTTC.